This TCR beta chain was obtained from a study of blood T cell repertoires in COVID-19. Looking at the study overall: PBMCs, B-cell-depleted T cells, or T cells provided the cDNA or gDNA that made up the material.

Germline V gene data show CDR1 as SNHLY and CDR2 as FYNNEI. V gave up 8 bases and J gave up 4 bases; unmatched junction bases: 2. This CDR3 comprises 12 residues. In its sample, this clone was seen once. Data came from immunoSEQ multiplex PCR; TCRdb stores just in-frame clones and leaves some out. The sample has around 310,000 clones, about 89% seen once. The clonotype comes from a woman in her thirties or forties who had recovered from COVID-19. The chain is built from TRBV2 and TRBJ2-1, with 7 bases identical to TRBD2. Material for sequencing was PBMCs or T cells enriched from blood (not recorded which). CDR3 loop: CASGRGYNEQFF. The CDR3 bases are TGTGCCAGCGGGCGGGGGTACAATGAGCAGTTCTTC.